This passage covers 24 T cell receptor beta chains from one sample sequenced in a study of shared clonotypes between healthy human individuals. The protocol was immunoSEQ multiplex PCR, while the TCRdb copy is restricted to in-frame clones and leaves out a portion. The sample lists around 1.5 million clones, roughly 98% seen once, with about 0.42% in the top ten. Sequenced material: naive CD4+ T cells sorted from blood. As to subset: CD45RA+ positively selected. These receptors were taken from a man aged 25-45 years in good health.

The CDR3 is CASSTRGTDTQYF. The CDR3 coding sequence is TGTGCCAGCTCCACCAGGGGCACAGATACGCAGTATTTT. The chain links TRBV18 to TRBJ2-3; D perhaps matches TRBD1 (5 bases). The germline V and J ends were trimmed by 6 bases and 1 base, with 8 bases remaining between them. Germline CDR1 and CDR2: KGHSH and LQKENI. The CDR3 totals 13 residues.

In DNA form, the CDR3 reads TGCAGCGTTGGGGACAGGGGGTGGTACGAGCAGTACTTC. Translated, it gives CSVGDRGWYEQYF. This sequence joins TRBV29-1 and TRBJ2-7; 11 bases map to TRBD1. CDR1 and CDR2 (germline): SQVTM, ANQGSEA. J gave up 4 bases and V 4 bases, and 3 bases lay outside the gene matches. The CDR3 length is 13 residues.

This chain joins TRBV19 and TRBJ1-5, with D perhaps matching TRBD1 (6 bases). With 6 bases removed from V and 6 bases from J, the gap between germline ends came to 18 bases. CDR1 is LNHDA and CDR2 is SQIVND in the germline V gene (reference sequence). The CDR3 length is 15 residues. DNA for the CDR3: TGTGCCAGTAGAGGAGGAGGGGGTCTGGGTCAGCCCCAGCATTTT. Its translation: CASRGGGGLGQPQHF.

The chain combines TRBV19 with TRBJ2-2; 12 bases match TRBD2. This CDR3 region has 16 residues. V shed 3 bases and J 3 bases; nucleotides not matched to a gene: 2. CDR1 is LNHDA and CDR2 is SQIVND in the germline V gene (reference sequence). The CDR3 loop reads CASSIGLAGHTGELFF. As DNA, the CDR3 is TGTGCCAGTAGTATCGGACTAGCGGGGCACACCGGGGAGCTGTTTTTT.

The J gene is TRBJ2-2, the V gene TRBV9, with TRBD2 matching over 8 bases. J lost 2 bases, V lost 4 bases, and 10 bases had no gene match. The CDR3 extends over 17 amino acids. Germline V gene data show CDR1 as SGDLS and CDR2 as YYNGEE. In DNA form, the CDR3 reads TGTGCCAGCAGCCCCCGGGGGACTAGTCTTAACACCGGGGAGCTGTTTTTT. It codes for CASSPRGTSLNTGELFF.

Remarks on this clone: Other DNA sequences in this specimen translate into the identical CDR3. The CDR3 bases are TGTGCCAGCTCACCAGGGGTGGAAGAGACCCAGTACTTC. Translating it yields CASSPGVEETQYF. V usage is TRBV18 and J usage is TRBJ2-5; no firm D call. The CDR3 runs 13 residues. CDR1 KGHSH and CDR2 LQKENI come from the germline V gene. Trimming removed 2 bases from V and 3 bases from J, with 7 bases in between.

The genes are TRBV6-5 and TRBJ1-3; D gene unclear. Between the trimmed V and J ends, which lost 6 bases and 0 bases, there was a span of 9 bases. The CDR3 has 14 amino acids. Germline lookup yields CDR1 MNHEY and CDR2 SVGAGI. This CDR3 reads CASRRHRSGNTIYF. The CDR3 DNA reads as TGTGCCAGCAGGCGACACCGCTCTGGAAACACCATATATTTT.

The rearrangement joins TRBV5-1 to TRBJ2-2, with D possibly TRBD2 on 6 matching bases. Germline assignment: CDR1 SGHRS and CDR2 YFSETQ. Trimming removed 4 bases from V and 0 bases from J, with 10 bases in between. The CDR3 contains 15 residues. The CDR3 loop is CASSMGTSNTGELFF. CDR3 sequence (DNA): TGCGCCAGCAGCATGGGGACTTCGAACACCGGGGAGCTGTTTTTT.

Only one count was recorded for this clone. The CDR3 nucleotides read TGTGCCAGCAGCTTAAGCGAGCAGTACTTC. Protein product: CASSLSEQYF. The rearrangement uses TRBV7-9 and TRBJ2-7; D gene uncertain. The CDR3 loop spans 10 amino acids. CDR1 SEHNR and CDR2 FQNEAQ come from the germline V gene (reference sequence). V was shortened by 2 bases and J by 6 bases, with 2 bases between the two germline ends.

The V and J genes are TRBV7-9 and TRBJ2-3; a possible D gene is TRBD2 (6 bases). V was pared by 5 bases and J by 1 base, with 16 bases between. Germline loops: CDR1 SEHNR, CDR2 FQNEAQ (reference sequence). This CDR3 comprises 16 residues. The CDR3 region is CASSNPRDSGTDTQYF. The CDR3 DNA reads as TGTGCCAGCAGCAACCCCCGGGACTCCGGCACAGATACGCAGTATTTT.

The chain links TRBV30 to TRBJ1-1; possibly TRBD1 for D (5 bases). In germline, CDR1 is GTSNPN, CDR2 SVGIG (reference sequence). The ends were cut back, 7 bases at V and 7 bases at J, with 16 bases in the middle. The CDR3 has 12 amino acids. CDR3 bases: TGTGCCTTCACCCGGGGGGTCGGTGAAGCTTTCTTT. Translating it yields CAFTRGVGEAFF.

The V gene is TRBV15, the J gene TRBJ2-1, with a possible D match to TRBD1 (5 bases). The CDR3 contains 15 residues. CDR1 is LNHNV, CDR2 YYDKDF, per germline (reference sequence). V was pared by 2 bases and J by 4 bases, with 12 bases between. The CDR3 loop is CATSRTKDTYNEQFF. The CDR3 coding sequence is TGTGCCACCAGCAGAACCAAGGACACTTACAATGAGCAGTTCTTC.

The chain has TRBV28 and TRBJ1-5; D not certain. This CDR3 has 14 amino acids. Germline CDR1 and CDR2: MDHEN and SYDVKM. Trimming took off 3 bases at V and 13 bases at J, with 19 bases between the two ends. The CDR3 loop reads CASSLGYTVMSQHF. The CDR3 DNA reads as TGTGCCAGCAGTTTGGGGTACACCGTCATGAGTCAGCATTTT.

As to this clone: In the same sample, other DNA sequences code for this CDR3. CDR3 sequence reads: CASSSQGNTEAFF. As DNA, the CDR3 is TGTGCCAGCAGCTCACAGGGGAACACTGAAGCTTTCTTT. The V and J genes are TRBV7-3 and TRBJ1-1, with D possibly matching TRBD1 (6 bases). The V and J ends lost 4 bases and 1 base respectively, with 7 bases between them. CDR3 length equals 13 residues. Looked up from germline, CDR1 is SGHTA and CDR2 is FQGTGA. The full variable domain, rest sourced from reference TRBV7-3 and TRBJ1-1, is GAGVSQTPSNKVTEKGKYVELRCDPISGHTALYWYRQSLGQGPEFLIYFQGTGAADDSGLPNDRFFAVRPEGSVSTLKIQRTERGDSAVYLCASSSQGNTEAFFGQGTRLTVV.

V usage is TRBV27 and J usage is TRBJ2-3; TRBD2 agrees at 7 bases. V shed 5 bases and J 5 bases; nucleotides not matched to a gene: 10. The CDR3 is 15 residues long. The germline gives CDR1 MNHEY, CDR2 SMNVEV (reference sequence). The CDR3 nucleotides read TGTGCCAGCAGTCATCCAGCGGGACCGGAAGATACGCAGTATTTT. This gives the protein CASSHPAGPEDTQYF.

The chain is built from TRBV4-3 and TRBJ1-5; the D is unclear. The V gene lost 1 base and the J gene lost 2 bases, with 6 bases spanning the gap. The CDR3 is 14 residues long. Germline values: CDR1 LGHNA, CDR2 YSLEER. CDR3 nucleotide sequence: TGCGCCAGCAGCCAAGTGAACGGCAATCAGCCCCAGCATTTT. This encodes CASSQVNGNQPQHF.

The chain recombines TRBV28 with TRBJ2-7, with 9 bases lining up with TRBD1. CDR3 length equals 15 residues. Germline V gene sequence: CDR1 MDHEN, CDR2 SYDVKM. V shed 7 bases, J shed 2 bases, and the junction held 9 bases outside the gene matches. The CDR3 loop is CASIPSGQGAYEQYF. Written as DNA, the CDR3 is TGTGCCAGCATCCCATCGGGACAGGGCGCCTACGAGCAGTACTTC.

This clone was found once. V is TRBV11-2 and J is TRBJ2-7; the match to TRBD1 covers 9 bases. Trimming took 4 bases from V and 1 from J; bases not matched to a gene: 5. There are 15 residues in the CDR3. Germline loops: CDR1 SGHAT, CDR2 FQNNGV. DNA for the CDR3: TGTGCCAGCAGCTGGGACAGGGAGGGATCCTACGAGCAGTACTTC. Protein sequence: CASSWDREGSYEQYF.

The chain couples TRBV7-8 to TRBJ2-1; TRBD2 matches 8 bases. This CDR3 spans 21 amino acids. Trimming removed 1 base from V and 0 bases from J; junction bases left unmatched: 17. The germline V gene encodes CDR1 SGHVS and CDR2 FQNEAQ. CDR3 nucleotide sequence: TGTGCCAGCAGCTTAGTTAGGGGACTAGGGACTGTTGCTAGCTCCTACAATGAGCAGTTCTTC. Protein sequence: CASSLVRGLGTVASSYNEQFF. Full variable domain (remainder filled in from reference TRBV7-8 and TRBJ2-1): GAGVSQSPRYKVAKRGQDVALRCDPISGHVSLFWYQQALGQGPEFLTYFQNEAQLDKSGLPSDRFFAERPEGSVSTLKIQRTQQEDSAVYLCASSLVRGLGTVASSYNEQFFGPGTRLTVL.

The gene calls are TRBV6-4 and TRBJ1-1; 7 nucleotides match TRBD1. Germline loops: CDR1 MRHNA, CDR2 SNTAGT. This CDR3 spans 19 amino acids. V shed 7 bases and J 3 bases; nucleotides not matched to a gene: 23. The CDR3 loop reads CASTRFPLGRGLEYTEAFF. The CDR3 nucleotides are TGTGCCAGCACCCGTTTCCCTCTCGGGAGGGGGCTTGAATACACTGAAGCTTTCTTT.

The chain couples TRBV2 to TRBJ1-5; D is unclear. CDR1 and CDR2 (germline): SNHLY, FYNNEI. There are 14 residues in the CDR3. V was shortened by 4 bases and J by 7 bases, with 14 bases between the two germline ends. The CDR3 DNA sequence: TGTGCCAGCAGTGCCCGCTGGGGAGTCCAGCCCCAGCATTTT. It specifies CASSARWGVQPQHF.

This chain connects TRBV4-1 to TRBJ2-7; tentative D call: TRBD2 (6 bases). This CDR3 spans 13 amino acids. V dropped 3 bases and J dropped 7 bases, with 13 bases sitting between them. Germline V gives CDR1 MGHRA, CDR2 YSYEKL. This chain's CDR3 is CASSQDSGREQYF. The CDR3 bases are TGCGCCAGCAGCCAGGACTCCGGGAGAGAGCAGTACTTC.

CDR3 sequence reads: CSAPPGDEQFF. The CDR3, as DNA: TGCAGTGCCCCCCCCGGGGATGAGCAGTTCTTC. The chain recombines TRBV20-1 with TRBJ2-1; perhaps TRBD2 as D (5 bases). This CDR3 has 11 residues. Trimming shortened V by 6 bases and J by 8 bases, and 11 bases separated the two germline ends. Germline CDR1 reads DFQATT; CDR2 reads SNEGSKA (reference sequence).

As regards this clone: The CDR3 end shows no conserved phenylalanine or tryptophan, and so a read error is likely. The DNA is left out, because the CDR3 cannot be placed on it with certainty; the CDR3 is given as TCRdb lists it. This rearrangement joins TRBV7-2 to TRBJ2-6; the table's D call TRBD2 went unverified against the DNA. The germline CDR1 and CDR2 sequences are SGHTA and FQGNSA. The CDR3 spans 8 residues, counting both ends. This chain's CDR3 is CASSTDTG.